The present T cell receptor (beta chain) was sequenced within a study of shared clonotypes between healthy human individuals. V dropped 3 bases and J dropped 4; count of bases not matched to a gene: 5. In germline, CDR1 is MGHDK, CDR2 SYGVNS. The CDR3 extends over 15 amino acids. Sequenced by immunoSEQ multiplex PCR; TCRdb stores in-frame clones only, minus some. The sample has about 2 million clones, 85% to 95% seen once. The naive CD8 subset, CD45RO-negative cells positively selected for CCR7, excluded terminally differentiated effector memory CD45RA+ cells. J is TRBJ2-2 and V is TRBV25-1; 7 bases are shared with TRBD1. The sample was naive CD8+ T cells sorted from blood. The sequence derives from a man younger than 30 in good health. The CDR3: CASSDGTDFTGELFF. CDR3 bases: TGTGCCAGCAGTGACGGGACAGATTTCACCGGGGAGCTGTTTTTT.